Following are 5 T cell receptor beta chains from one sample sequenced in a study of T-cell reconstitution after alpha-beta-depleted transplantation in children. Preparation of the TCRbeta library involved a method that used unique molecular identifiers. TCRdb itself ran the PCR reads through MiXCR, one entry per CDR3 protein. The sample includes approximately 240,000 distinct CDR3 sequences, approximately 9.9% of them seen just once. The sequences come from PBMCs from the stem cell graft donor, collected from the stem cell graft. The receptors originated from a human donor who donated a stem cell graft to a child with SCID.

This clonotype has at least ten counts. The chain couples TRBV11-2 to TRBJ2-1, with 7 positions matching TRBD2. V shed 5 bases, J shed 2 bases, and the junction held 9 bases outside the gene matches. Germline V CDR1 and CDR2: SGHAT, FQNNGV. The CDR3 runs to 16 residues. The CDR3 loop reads CASSPGLAAAYNEQFF. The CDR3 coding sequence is TGTGCCAGCAGCCCTGGGCTAGCGGCCGCCTACAATGAGCAGTTCTTC.

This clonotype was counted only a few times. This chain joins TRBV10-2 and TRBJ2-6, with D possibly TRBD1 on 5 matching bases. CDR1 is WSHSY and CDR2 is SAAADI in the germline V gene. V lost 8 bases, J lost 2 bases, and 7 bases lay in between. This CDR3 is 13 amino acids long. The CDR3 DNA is TGCGCCAGCGGGGCCACTGGGGCCAACGTCCTGACTTTC. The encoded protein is CASGATGANVLTF.

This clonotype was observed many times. In DNA, the CDR3 is TGTGCCAGCAGGCCGGGATCTCCCGCCGGGGAGCTGTTTTTT. Its protein product is CASRPGSPAGELFF. This chain joins TRBV7-3 and TRBJ2-2; TRBD2 is a possible D gene (5 bases). Per germline, CDR1 SGHTA and CDR2 FQGTGA. Trimming shortened V by 6 bases and J by 6 bases, and 14 bases separated the two germline ends. This CDR3 is 14 amino acids long.

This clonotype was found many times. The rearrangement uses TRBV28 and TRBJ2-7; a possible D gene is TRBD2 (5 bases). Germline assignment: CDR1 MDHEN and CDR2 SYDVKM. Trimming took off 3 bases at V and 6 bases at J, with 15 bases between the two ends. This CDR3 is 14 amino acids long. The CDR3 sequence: CASSFGGLPSEQYF. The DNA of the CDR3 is TGTGCCAGCAGTTTTGGTGGACTGCCTTCCGAGCAGTACTTC. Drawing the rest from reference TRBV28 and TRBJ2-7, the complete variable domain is DVKVTQSSRYLVKRTGEKVFLECVQDMDHENMFWYRQDPGLGLRLIYFSYDVKMKEKGDIPEGYSVSREKKERFSLILESASTNQTSMYLCASSFGGLPSEQYFGPGTRLTVT.

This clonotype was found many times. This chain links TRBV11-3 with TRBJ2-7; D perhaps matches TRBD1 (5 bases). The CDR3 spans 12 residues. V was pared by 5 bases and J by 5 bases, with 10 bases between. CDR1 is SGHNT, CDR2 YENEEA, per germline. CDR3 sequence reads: CASSGDRHEQYF. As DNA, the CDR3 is TGTGCCAGCAGCGGCGACAGACACGAGCAGTACTTC.